This T cell receptor beta chain was obtained from a study of T cell responses to AZD1222 COVID-19 vaccine. The CDR3 covers 18 residues. CDR1 is SEHNR and CDR2 is FQNEAQ in the germline V gene (reference sequence). V lost 3 bases to trimming and J lost 1 base; unmatched junction nucleotides: 12. The data were produced by immunoSEQ multiplex PCR, yet TCRdb's version contains in-frame clones alone and is incomplete. The sample lists over 90,000 clones; about 88% were seen once. Study-wide results and limits: Spike-specific TCRs gained breadth and depth after people received two AZD1222 doses.

To note about this clone: Antigen specificity is unknown.

The sample consisted of peripheral blood, taken on day 0 of AZD1222 vaccination. The chain recombines TRBV7-9 with TRBJ2-1; TRBD2 matches 7 bases. This receptor was obtained from an adult in good health. The CDR3 nucleotides are TGTGCCAGCAGCTTTATAGCCCGCGGCGGGAGTTCCTACAATGAGCAGTTCTTC. This gives the protein CASSFIARGGSSYNEQFF.